A selection of T cell receptor beta chains follows, all from one sample in a study of cytomegalovirus exposure and HLA in healthy donors. Assay used: immunoSEQ multiplex PCR; TCRdb lists only in-frame clones, some missing. Of about 140,000 clones in the sample, approximately 85% were seen once. The specimen was PBMCs. All receptors derive from a woman aged 40 to 50 in good health and CMV-seronegative. Both conserved end residues are part of each CDR3. D genes are given only for firm matches. Not all rows give a size; the values are once, few, many and, for expanded clones, a class.

j_call | v_call | clone_size | cdr3_length | d_call | cdr3_nt | cdr3_aa
TRBJ1-2 | TRBV4-2 | NA | 15 | NA | TGTGCCAGCAGCCAAGACGCCGCGGGTGGGTATGGCTACACCTTC | CASSQDAAGGYGYTF
TRBJ2-1 | TRBV4-1 | NA | 16 | NA | TGCGCCAGCAGCTCTCGACAGGACCTAGGAGGCAATGAGCAGTTCTTC | CASSSRQDLGGNEQFF
TRBJ1-2 | TRBV6-5 | NA | 14 | TRBD1 | TGTGCCAGCAGGTGGGACAGGGGGTCCTATGGCTACACCTTC | CASRWDRGSYGYTF
TRBJ2-5 | TRBV5-4 | NA | 16 | TRBD1 | TGTGCCAGCAGCCGTTCGGGACAGGGGTCGTATGAGACCCAGTACTTC | CASSRSGQGSYETQYF
TRBJ2-1 | TRBV6-5 | NA | 15 | NA | TGTGCCAGCAGCCCTCGGGGTATCCTAGGAAATGAGCAGTTCTTC | CASSPRGILGNEQFF
TRBJ2-1 | TRBV7-2 | NA | 13 | TRBD1 | TGTGCCAGCAGCTTCAGGGACAGGAGTGAGCAGTTCTTC | CASSFRDRSEQFF
TRBJ1-5 | TRBV9 | NA | 15 | TRBD1 | TGTGCCAGCAGCGTCGGGACAGCCTCTTTCCAGCCCCAGCATTTT | CASSVGTASFQPQHF
TRBJ2-4 | TRBV6-5 | NA | 14 | NA | TGTGCCAGCAGCTCCCTCAGAGCCAAAAACATTCAGTACTTC | CASSSLRAKNIQYF
TRBJ2-3 | TRBV28 | NA | 13 | NA | TGTGCCAGCGGGAGGTCGAACACAGATACGCAGTATTTT | CASGRSNTDTQYF
TRBJ2-3 | TRBV5-1 | NA | 17 | NA | TGCGCCAGCAGCGGTCCCAAGGGACACACTAGCACAGATACGCAGTATTTT | CASSGPKGHTSTDTQYF
TRBJ2-1 | TRBV5-1 | NA | 15 | TRBD2 | TGCGCCAGCAGCGAGGGACTAGCGGATTACAATGAGCAGTTCTTC | CASSEGLADYNEQFF
TRBJ1-5 | TRBV27 | once | 14 | NA | TGTGCCAGCAGTCCAGCAGGGGGCAATCAGCCCCAGCATTTT | CASSPAGGNQPQHF